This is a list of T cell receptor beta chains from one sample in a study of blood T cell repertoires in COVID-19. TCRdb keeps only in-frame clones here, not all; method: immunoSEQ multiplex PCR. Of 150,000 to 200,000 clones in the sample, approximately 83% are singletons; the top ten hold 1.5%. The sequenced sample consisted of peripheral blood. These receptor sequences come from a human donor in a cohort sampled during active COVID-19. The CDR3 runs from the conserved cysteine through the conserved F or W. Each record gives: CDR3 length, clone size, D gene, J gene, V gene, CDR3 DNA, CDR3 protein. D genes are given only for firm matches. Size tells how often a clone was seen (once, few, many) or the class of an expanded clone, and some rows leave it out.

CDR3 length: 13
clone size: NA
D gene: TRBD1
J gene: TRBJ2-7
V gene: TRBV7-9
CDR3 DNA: TGTGCCAGCAGCCCTGGGACAGGCTACGAGCAGTACTTC
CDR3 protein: CASSPGTGYEQYF

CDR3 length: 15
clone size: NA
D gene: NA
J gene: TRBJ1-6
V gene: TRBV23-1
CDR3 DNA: TGCGCCAGCAGTCAATCGGGGCAGAACAATTCACCCCTCCACTTT
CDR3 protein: CASSQSGQNNSPLHF

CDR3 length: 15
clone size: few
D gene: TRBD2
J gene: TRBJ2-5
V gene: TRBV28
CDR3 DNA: TGTGCCAGCGGTAGGGGGACTAGCGGGAGTAAGACCCAGTACTTC
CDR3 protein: CASGRGTSGSKTQYF

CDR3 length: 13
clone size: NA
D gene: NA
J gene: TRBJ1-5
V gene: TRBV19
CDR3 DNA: TGTGCCAGTAGTTGGAAGGGAGGTCAGCCCCAGCATTTT
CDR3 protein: CASSWKGGQPQHF

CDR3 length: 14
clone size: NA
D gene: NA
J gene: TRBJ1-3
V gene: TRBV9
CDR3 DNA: TGTGCCAGCAGTCTTGCGGGGACTGGAAACACCATATATTTT
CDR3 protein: CASSLAGTGNTIYF

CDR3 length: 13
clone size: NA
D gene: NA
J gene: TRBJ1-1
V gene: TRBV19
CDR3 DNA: TGTGCCAGTAGTGGGGAGTATTTTACTGAAGCTTTCTTT
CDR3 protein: CASSGEYFTEAFF

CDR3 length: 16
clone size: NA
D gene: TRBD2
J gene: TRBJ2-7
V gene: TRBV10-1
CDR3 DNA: TGCGCCAGCAGTGAGGGGAGCGGGGGCTCCTCCTACGAGCAGTACTTC
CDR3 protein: CASSEGSGGSSYEQYF

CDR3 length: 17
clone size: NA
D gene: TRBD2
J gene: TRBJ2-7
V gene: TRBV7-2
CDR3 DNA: TGTGCCAGCAGCTTAGCTGGGGGACTAGCGGGGGACTACGAGCAGTACTTC
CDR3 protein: CASSLAGGLAGDYEQYF

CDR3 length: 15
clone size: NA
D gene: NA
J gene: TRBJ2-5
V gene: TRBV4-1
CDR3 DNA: TGCGCCAGCAGCCAAGTACAAGAGGACTACAAGGCCCAGTACTTC
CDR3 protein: CASSQVQEDYKAQYF

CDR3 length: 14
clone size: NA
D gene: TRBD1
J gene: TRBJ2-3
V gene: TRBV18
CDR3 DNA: TGTGCCAGCTCACCCGGGACAGGCACAGATACGCAGTATTTT
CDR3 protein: CASSPGTGTDTQYF

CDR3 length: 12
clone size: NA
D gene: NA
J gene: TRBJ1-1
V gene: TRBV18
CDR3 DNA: TGTGCCAGCTCACCAGGCCGAACTGAAGCTTTCTTT
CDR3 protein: CASSPGRTEAFF

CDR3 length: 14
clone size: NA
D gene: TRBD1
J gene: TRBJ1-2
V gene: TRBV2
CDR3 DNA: TGTGCCAGCAGTGAAGGGGGACAGCTCTATGGCTACACCTTC
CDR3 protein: CASSEGGQLYGYTF

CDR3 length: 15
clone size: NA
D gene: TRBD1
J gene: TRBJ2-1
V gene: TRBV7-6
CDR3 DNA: TGTGCCAGCAGCTTAAGCCAGGGGGCTTACAATGAGCAGTTCTTC
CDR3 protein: CASSLSQGAYNEQFF

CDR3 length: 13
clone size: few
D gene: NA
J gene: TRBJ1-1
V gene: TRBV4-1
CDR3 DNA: TGCGCCAGCAGCCAGCAGACAGGCTTTGAAGCTTTCTTT
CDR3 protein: CASSQQTGFEAFF

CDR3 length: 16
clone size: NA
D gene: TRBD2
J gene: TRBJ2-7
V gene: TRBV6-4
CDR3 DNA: TGTGCCAGCGAGGGACTAGCGGGGGGAATAGCTTACGAGCAGTACTTC
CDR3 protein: CASEGLAGGIAYEQYF

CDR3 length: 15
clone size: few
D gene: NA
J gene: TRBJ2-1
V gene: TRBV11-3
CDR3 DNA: TGTGCCAGCAGCTTAGAGAGGACAGTAGTAAATGAGCAGTTCTTC
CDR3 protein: CASSLERTVVNEQFF

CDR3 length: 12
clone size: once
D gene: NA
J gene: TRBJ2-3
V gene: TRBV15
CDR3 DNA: TGTGCCACCGGCCCCACCACAGATACGCAGTATTTT
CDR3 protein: CATGPTTDTQYF

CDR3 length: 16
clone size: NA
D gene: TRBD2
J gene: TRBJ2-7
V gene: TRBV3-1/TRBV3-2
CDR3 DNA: TGTGCCAGCAGCCAAGGTTTCACTAGCGGCCCCTACGAGCAGTACTTC
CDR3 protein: CASSQGFTSGPYEQYF

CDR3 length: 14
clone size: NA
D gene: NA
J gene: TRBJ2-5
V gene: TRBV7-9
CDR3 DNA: TGTGCCAGCAGCTTAGCACGGGGCCAAGAGACCCAGTACTTC
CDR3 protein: CASSLARGQETQYF

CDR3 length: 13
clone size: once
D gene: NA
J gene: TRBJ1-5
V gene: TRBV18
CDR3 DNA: TGTGCCAGCTCACCAGGGCCGGGGCAGCCCCAGCATTTT
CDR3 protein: CASSPGPGQPQHF

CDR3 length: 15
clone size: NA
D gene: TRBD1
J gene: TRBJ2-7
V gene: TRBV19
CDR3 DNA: TGTGCCAGTAGTGTCCCGGGACAGGGGTGGAACGAGCAGTACTTC
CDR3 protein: CASSVPGQGWNEQYF

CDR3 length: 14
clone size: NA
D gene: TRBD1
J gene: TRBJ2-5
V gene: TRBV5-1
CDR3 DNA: TGCGCCAGCAGCCCCGGGACAGCCAAAGAGACCCAGTACTTC
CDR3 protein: CASSPGTAKETQYF

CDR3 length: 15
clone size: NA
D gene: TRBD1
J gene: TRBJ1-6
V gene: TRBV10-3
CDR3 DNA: TGTGCCATCAGTGAGCCTTCGACAGGGAACTCACCCCTCCACTTT
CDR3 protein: CAISEPSTGNSPLHF

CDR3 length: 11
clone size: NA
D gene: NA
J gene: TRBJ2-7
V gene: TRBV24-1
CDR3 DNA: TGTGCCACCAGTGATGGCTTCGAGCAGTACTTC
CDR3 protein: CATSDGFEQYF

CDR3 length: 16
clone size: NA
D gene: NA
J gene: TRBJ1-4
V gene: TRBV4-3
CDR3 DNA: TGCGCCAGCAGCCAAGGCAAAGGACAGTTCAATGAAAAACTGTTTTTT
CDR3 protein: CASSQGKGQFNEKLFF

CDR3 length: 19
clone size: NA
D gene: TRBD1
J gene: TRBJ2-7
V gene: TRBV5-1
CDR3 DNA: TGCGCCAGCAGCTTTTCTAAAACAATCACAGGGGGCAATATCTACGAGCAGTACTTC
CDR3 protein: CASSFSKTITGGNIYEQYF

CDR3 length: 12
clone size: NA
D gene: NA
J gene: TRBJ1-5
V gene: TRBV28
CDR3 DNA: TGTGCCAGCAGTTTAAAGCGGGAGCCCCAGCATTTT
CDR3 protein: CASSLKREPQHF

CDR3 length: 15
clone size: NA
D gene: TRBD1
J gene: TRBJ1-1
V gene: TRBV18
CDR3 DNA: TGTGCCAGCTCACCAACCGGACAGGGCGGCACTGAAGCTTTCTTT
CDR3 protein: CASSPTGQGGTEAFF

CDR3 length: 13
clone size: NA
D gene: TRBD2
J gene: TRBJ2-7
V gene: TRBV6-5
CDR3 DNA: TGTGCCAGCAGTCCTAGCGGGGGCTACGAGCAGTACTTC
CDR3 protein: CASSPSGGYEQYF

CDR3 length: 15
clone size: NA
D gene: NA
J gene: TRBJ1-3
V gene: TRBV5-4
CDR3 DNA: TGTGCCAGCAGCTTGCCCTCAGGGGCTGGAAACACCATATATTTT
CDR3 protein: CASSLPSGAGNTIYF

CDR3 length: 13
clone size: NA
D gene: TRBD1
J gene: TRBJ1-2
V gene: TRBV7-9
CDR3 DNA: TGTGCCAGCAGCACGGGACAGAACTATGGCTACACCTTC
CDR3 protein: CASSTGQNYGYTF

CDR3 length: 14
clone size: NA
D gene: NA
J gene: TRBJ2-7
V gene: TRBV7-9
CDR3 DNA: TGTGCCAGCAGCTTACCCCAGGGCACCTACGAGCAGTACTTC
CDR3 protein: CASSLPQGTYEQYF

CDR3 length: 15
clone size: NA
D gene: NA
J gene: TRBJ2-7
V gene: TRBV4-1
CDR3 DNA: TGCGCCAGCAGCCAACAGAATCTTTACTCCTACGAGCAGTACTTC
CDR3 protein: CASSQQNLYSYEQYF

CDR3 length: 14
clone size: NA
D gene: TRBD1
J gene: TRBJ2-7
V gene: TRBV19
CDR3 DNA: TGTGCCAGTAGGGGGACAGGGGGCCCCTACGAGCAGTACTTC
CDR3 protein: CASRGTGGPYEQYF

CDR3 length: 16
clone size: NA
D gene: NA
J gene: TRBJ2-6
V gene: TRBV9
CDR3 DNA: TGTGCCAGCAGCTCCGACAGAAGCTCTGGGGCCAACGTCCTGACTTTC
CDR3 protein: CASSSDRSSGANVLTF

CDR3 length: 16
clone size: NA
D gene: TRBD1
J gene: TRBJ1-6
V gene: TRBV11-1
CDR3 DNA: TGTGCCAGCAGCTTATTCGGACAGGTCTATAATTCACCCCTCCACTTT
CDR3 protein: CASSLFGQVYNSPLHF

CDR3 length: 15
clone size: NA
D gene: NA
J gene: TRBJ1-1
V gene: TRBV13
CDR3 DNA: TGTGCCAGCAGCTTAGCAGGGGTTCCGAACACTGAAGCTTTCTTT
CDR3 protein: CASSLAGVPNTEAFF

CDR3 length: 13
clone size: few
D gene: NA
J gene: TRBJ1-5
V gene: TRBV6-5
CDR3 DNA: TGTGCCAGCAGTCCCGGACATATCCAGCCCCAGCATTTT
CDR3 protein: CASSPGHIQPQHF

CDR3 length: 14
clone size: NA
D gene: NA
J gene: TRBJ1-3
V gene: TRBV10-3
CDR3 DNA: TGTGCCATCAGTGACAGTCTCTCTGGAAACACCATATATTTT
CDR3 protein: CAISDSLSGNTIYF

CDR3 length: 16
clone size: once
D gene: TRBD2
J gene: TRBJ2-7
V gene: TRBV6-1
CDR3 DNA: TGTGCCAGCAGTGAAGAGCGGGGTGGAGTCTCCTACGAGCAGTACTTC
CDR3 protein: CASSEERGGVSYEQYF

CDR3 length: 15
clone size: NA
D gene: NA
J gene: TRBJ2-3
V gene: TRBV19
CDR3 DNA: TGTGCCAGTAGTATCGGACAAGGGACTTTTGATACGCAGTATTTT
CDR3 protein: CASSIGQGTFDTQYF

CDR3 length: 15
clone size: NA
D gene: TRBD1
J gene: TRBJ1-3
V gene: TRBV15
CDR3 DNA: TGTGCCACCAGCAGAGCGACAGGGCCAGGAAACACCATATATTTT
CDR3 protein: CATSRATGPGNTIYF

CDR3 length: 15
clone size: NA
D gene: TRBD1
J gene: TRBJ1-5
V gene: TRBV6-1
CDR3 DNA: TGTGCCAGCAGTTTCGGGACAGGTCGTAATCAGCCCCAGCATTTT
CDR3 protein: CASSFGTGRNQPQHF

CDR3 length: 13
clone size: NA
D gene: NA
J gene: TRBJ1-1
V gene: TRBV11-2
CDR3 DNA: TGTGCCAGCAGTTTCGGACTAAACACTGAAGCTTTCTTT
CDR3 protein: CASSFGLNTEAFF

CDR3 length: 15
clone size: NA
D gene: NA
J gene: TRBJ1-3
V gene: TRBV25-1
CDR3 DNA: TGTGCCAGCACCGATACAGGCCCAGGGGGAAACACCATATATTTT
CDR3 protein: CASTDTGPGGNTIYF

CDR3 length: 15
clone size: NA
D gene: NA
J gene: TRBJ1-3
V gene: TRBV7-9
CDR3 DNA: TGTGCCAGCAGTACGGACACGCACTCTGGAAACACCATATATTTT
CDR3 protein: CASSTDTHSGNTIYF

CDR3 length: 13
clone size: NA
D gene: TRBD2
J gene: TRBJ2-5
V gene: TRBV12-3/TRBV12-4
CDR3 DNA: TGTGCCAGCAGTTTAGGGGGAGGGGAGACCCAGTACTTC
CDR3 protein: CASSLGGGETQYF

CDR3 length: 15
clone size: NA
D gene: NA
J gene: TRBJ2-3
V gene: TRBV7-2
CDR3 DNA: TGTGCCAGCAGCTTAGGGCAGGGGCGCACAGATACGCAGTATTTT
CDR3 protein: CASSLGQGRTDTQYF

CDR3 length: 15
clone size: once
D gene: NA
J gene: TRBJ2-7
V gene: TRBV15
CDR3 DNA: TGTGCCACCAGCAGAGAATACGGGAGCTCCTACGAGCAGTACTTC
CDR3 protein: CATSREYGSSYEQYF

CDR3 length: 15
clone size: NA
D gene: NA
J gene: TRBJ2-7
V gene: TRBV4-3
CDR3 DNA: TGCGCCAGCAGCCAAGAGGTAGCCACGATTTACGAGCAGTACTTC
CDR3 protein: CASSQEVATIYEQYF

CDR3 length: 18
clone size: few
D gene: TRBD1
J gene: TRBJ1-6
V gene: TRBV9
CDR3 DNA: TGTGCCAGCAGCGCCGGGACAGGGCCGTTGTCCTATAATTCACCCCTCCACTTT
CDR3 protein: CASSAGTGPLSYNSPLHF

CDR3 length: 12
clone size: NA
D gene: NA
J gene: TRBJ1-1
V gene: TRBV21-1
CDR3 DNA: TGTGCCAGCAGCAAAGGGAGCACTGAAGCTTTCTTT
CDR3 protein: CASSKGSTEAFF

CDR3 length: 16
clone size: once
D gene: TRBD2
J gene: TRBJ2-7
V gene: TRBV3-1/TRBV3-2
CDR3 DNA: TGTGCCAGCAGCCAAGAGCGGGAGGGAGCAGTCTACGAGCAGTACTTC
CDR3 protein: CASSQEREGAVYEQYF